A single sample is the source of the 19 T cell receptor beta chains below, sequenced in a study of blood T cell repertoires in COVID-19. Produced via immunoSEQ multiplex PCR; TCRdb's table is partial and in-frame only. The table shows 88,000 or so clones, with roughly 85% occurring only once. Input material: peripheral blood. These receptor sequences come from a human donor in a cohort sampled during active COVID-19.

The chain's CDR3 is CASSLGDRGSYEQYF. The CDR3 coding sequence is TGCGCCAGCAGCTTAGGGGACAGGGGAAGCTACGAGCAGTACTTC. The chain links TRBV5-1 to TRBJ2-7; TRBD1 agrees at 10 bases. After removal of 2 bases from V and 3 bases from J, the junction contained 5 bases not matched to a gene. CDR1 and CDR2 (germline): SGHRS, YFSETQ. This CDR3 is 15 amino acids long. The full variable domain, its missing parts supplied by reference TRBV5-1 and TRBJ2-7, is KAGVTQTPRYLIKTRGQQVTLSCSPISGHRSVSWYQQTPGQGLQFLFEYFSETQRNKGNFPGRFSGRQFSNSRSEMNVSTLELGDSALYLCASSLGDRGSYEQYFGPGTRLTVT.

V usage is TRBV7-9 and J usage is TRBJ1-1, with TRBD1 as a possible D gene (5 bases). Germline V gives CDR1 SEHNR, CDR2 FQNEAQ (reference sequence). This CDR3 has 15 residues. V was cut by 1 base and J by 4 bases, with 13 bases left in between. In DNA, the CDR3 is TGTGCCAGCAGCTTAGAACTGGGGCCCGGCACTGAAGCTTTCTTT. Translating it yields CASSLELGPGTEAFF.

The rearrangement joins TRBV19 to TRBJ2-7, with TRBD1 matching over 10 bases. V trimming: 9 bases; J trimming: 3 bases; junction bases outside the gene matches: 11. The CDR3 runs to 15 residues. CDR1 is LNHDA, CDR2 SQIVND, per germline (reference sequence). In DNA form, the CDR3 reads TGTGCCAGCCGATCGGGGACAGGGGTAAACTACGAGCAGTACTTC. Translating gives CASRSGTGVNYEQYF.

The chain joins TRBV6-5 to TRBJ2-2; perhaps TRBD1 as D (7 bases). CDR3 size: 15 residues. Germline values: CDR1 MNHEY, CDR2 SVGAGI. V gave up 5 bases and J gave up 2 bases, with 12 bases separating them. The CDR3 loop reads CASSRGTANTGELFF. The CDR3, as DNA: TGTGCCAGCAGTCGCGGGACAGCTAACACCGGGGAGCTGTTTTTT.

The chain carries TRBV19 and TRBJ2-7, with TRBD1 matching over 9 bases. V shed 6 bases and J 5 bases; nucleotides not matched to a gene: 5. Per germline, CDR1 LNHDA and CDR2 SQIVND (reference sequence). CDR3 length: 13 residues. In nucleotides, the CDR3 is TGTGCCAGTAGCCGGGGACAGGGCCACGAGCAGTACTTC. Amino acid sequence: CASSRGQGHEQYF.

The genes are TRBV28 and TRBJ1-5; D perhaps matches TRBD1 (6 bases). Trimming pared 4 bases from V and 0 bases from J, leaving 13 bases between. Germline loops: CDR1 MDHEN, CDR2 SYDVKM. There are 16 residues in the CDR3. The CDR3 is CASSSRQVFSNQPQHF. In DNA, the CDR3 is TGTGCCAGCAGTTCCCGACAGGTTTTTAGCAATCAGCCCCAGCATTTT.

The chain uses TRBV20-1 and TRBJ1-2; no reliable D call. This CDR3 is built from 14 residues. V shed 3 bases and J shed 3 bases, with 14 bases lying between them. CDR1 is DFQATT, CDR2 SNEGSKA, per germline (reference sequence). Here the CDR3 reads CSASIAPTHYGYTF. The DNA for the CDR3 is TGCAGTGCTAGTATAGCCCCAACGCACTATGGCTACACCTTC.

The rearrangement joins TRBV5-6 to TRBJ2-7; tentatively, D is TRBD1 (6 bases). Germline CDR1 is SGHDT and CDR2 is YYEEEE. This CDR3 comprises 16 residues. V lost 0 bases to trimming and J lost 6 bases, with 19 bases between them. In DNA, the CDR3 is TGTGCCAGCAGCTTGGCCAGTTTGGGGGCTGATAGCGAGCAGTACTTC. Protein product: CASSLASLGADSEQYF.

This chain uses TRBV15 with TRBJ2-1; perhaps TRBD1 as D (5 bases). The CDR3 spans 13 residues. V lost 4 bases and J 5 bases, leaving 9 bases between the germline ends. In germline, CDR1 is LNHNV, CDR2 YYDKDF (reference sequence). DNA for the CDR3: TGTGCCACCAGCAACAGGAACAACAATGAGCAGTTCTTC. Protein sequence: CATSNRNNNEQFF.

V gene TRBV28 combines with J gene TRBJ1-2; perhaps TRBD1 as D (5 bases). CDR1 MDHEN and CDR2 SYDVKM come from the germline V gene. The CDR3 is 14 amino acids. V dropped 2 bases and J dropped 0 bases, with 7 bases sitting between them. The CDR3 nucleotides are TGTGCCAGCAGTTTAAGGGGCCCTAACTATGGCTACACCTTC. This translates into CASSLRGPNYGYTF.

This chain joins TRBV3-1 (or the pseudogene TRBV3-2) and TRBJ1-3; 7 positions match TRBD1. This CDR3 has 12 residues. Germline loops: CDR1 LGHDT, CDR2 YNNKEL (reference sequence). With V trimmed by 2 bases and J by 8 bases, 0 bases remained unmatched. The CDR3 DNA reads TGTGCCAGCAGCCAACAGGGGGACACCATATATTTT. Translated: CASSQQGDTIYF.

The genes are TRBV14 and TRBJ2-7; D may be TRBD1 (6 bases). The CDR3 loop spans 14 amino acids. V shed 2 bases and J shed 0 bases, with 8 bases lying between them. Germline loops: CDR1 SGHDN, CDR2 FVKESK. For the CDR3, the DNA is TGTGCCAGCAGCCAAAGGGGGAGCTCCTACGAGCAGTACTTC. Translation: CASSQRGSSYEQYF.

The chain has TRBV29-1 and TRBJ1-4; D may be TRBD1 (6 bases). The CDR3 has 13 residues. Trimming stripped 7 bases from V and 2 bases from J, with 11 bases between. The germline V gene encodes CDR1 SQVTM and CDR2 ANQGSEA. CDR3 DNA sequence: TGCAGCGCCGCAGACAGGACTAATGAAAAACTGTTTTTT. Protein sequence: CSAADRTNEKLFF.

This rearrangement joins TRBV7-9 to TRBJ1-2; tentatively, D is TRBD1 (5 bases). Looked up from germline, CDR1 is SEHNR and CDR2 is FQNEAQ (reference sequence). The CDR3 is made up of 15 amino acids. Trimming pared 0 bases from V and 2 bases from J, leaving 10 bases between. The CDR3 bases are TGTGCCAGCAGCTTAGCTCCAGGGCACAACTATGGCTACACCTTC. Protein product: CASSLAPGHNYGYTF.

This chain joins TRBV5-1 and TRBJ2-5, with 8 bases identical to TRBD1. Germline-derived CDR1 and CDR2 are SGHRS and YFSETQ. The CDR3 consists of 16 residues. The V and J ends lost 2 bases and 3 bases, in that order; junction bases with no gene match: 9. The CDR3: CASSLSTGAAKETQYF. The CDR3 DNA follows: TGCGCCAGCAGCTTATCGACAGGGGCCGCCAAAGAGACCCAGTACTTC.

This clone occurred a few times. The chain carries TRBV29-1 and TRBJ2-1; TRBD1 is a possible D gene (5 bases). The ends were cut back, 4 bases at V and 9 bases at J, with 16 bases in the middle. The CDR3 contains 13 residues. In germline, CDR1 is SQVTM, CDR2 ANQGSEA. Here the CDR3 DNA reads TGCAGCGTTGCCGGGCCACAGGATAGTGAGCAGTTCTTC. Protein sequence: CSVAGPQDSEQFF.

The V and J genes are TRBV5-1 and TRBJ1-5; 9 bases fit TRBD1. There are 15 residues in the CDR3. Per the germline V gene, CDR1 is SGHRS and CDR2 is YFSETQ. The ends lost 8 bases at V and 9 bases at J; junction bases unmatched: 15. CDR3 amino acids: CASSRDRVGTGPQHF. The CDR3 coding sequence is TGCGCCAGTAGTAGGGACAGGGTCGGGACTGGGCCCCAGCATTTT.

This sequence joins TRBV27 and TRBJ2-1; a possible D gene is TRBD2 (6 bases). The germline V gene has CDR1 MNHEY and CDR2 SMNVEV (reference sequence). V dropped 7 bases and J dropped 12 bases, with 22 bases sitting between them. The CDR3 has 14 residues. Here the CDR3 DNA reads TGTGCCAGCACCAAAACCCCGGGAGTTCTGCCGCAGTTCTTC. Its protein is CASTKTPGVLPQFF.

This chain connects TRBV2 to TRBJ1-6, with D tentatively TRBD1 (6 bases). CDR3 length: 14 amino acids. Germline lookup yields CDR1 SNHLY and CDR2 FYNNEI. V lost 6 bases, J lost 8 bases, and 14 bases lay in between. The CDR3 is CASSRGGSYSPLHF. CDR3 in DNA: TGTGCCAGCAGCAGGGGTGGGTCGTATTCACCCCTCCACTTT.